A single TCR beta chain is shown here with its context. The data belong to a study of CD8+ T cells in alopecia areata. RNA extraction and reverse transcription yielded cDNA as sequencing template. Sequencing used immunoSEQ multiplex PCR; TCRdb keeps in-frame clones, though not all of them. The sample holds under 200,000 clones; around 59% are singletons and the top ten take more than 13%. Indicated treatment: oral pan-JAK inhibitor, 5-10 mg twice daily. CDR3 length equals 15 residues. Germline V gene lookup returns CDR1 SGHRS and CDR2 YFSETQ. The germline V and J ends were trimmed by 0 bases and 0 bases, with 10 bases remaining between them.

The chain links TRBV5-1 to TRBJ2-7; D is unclear. Sample: CD4+ T cells sorted from blood, taken at week 24, from a patient treated with tofacitinib. This clonotype originated in a human donor with alopecia areata. This CDR3 reads CASSLGRLDSYEQYF. The CDR3 nucleotides read TGCGCCAGCAGCTTGGGGCGACTTGACTCCTACGAGCAGTACTTC.